The source of this T cell receptor beta chain is a study of OX40 agonist ivuxolimab in advanced cancers. The study, taken as a whole, reports: CD4+ and CD8+ T cells in blood underwent clonal expansion by week 6 at 0.1 to 3.0 mg/kg. Certain nonresponders likewise exhibited a low normalized T-cell clonal expansion. Among T cells, CD8+ cells averaged more expanded clones than CD4+ cells.

Clones were sequenced by immunoSEQ multiplex PCR, and TCRdb holds only the in-frame ones, with some missing. The table shows 25,000 to 35,000 clones, with 70% to 85% occurring only once. This CDR3 has 14 residues. CDR1 is SNHLY and CDR2 is FYNNEI in the germline V gene. With 1 base removed from V and 4 bases from J, the gap between germline ends came to 8 bases. Exclusion of a patient followed from autoimmune disease history or systemic immunosuppression. As for this clone: The antigen remains unidentified.

This receptor was identified in an adult with an advanced solid tumor such as melanoma, head and neck, liver or kidney cancer. The rearrangement joins TRBV2 to TRBJ1-5; weak D call: TRBD1 (6 bases). The specimen comprised CD4+ or CD8+ T cells sorted from blood, sampled in a trial of the OX40 agonist ivuxolimab. The CDR3, as DNA: TGTGCCAGCAGTGAAGAGGGGGGAAATCAGCCCCAGCATTTT. It yields the protein CASSEEGGNQPQHF.